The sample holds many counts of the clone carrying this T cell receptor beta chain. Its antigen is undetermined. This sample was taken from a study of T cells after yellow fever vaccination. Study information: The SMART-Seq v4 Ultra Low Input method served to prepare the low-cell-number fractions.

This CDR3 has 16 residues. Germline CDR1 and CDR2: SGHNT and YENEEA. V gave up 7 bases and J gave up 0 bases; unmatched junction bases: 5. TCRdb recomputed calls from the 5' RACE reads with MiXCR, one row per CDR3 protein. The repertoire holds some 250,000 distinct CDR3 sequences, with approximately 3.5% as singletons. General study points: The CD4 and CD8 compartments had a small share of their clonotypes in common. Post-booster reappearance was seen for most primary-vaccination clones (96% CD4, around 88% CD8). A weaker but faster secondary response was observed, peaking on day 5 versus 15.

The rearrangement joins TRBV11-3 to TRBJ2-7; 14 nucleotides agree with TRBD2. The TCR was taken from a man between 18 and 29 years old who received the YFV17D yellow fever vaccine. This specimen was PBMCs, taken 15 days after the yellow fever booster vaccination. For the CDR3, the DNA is TGTGCCAGCACACGGACTAGCGGGGGGTGCTCCTACGAGCAGTACGTC. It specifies CASTRTSGGCSYEQYV.